These T cell receptor beta chains were read from a single sample in a study of Ad26.COV2.S vaccination and SARS-CoV-2 variants. The assay was immunoSEQ multiplex PCR, and TCRdb's table has in-frame clones only and misses some. In the table there are around 340,000 clones, about 87% of which are singletons. The material was peripheral blood, obtained in a trial of Ad26.COV2.S vaccine versus placebo. All receptors come from a person between 18 and 65 years old who received the Ad26.COV2.S COVID-19 vaccine or a placebo. Both conserved end residues are part of each CDR3.

J | V | CDR3
TRBJ2-1 | TRBV27 | CASSLFPRSFNEQFF
TRBJ1-6 | TRBV3-1/TRBV3-2 | CASSPLDRDNSPLHF
TRBJ2-7 | TRBV7-2 | CASSFPSNEQYF
TRBJ1-5 | TRBV7-3 | CASSLDGPMPQHF
TRBJ2-7 | TRBV13 | CASSLGQGAYEQYF
TRBJ1-2 | TRBV30 | CAWSPGQGARGYTF
TRBJ2-7 | TRBV5-8 | CASSGTGGRVYEQYF
TRBJ2-3 | TRBV5-1 | CASSLHTDTQYF
TRBJ1-1 | TRBV11-2 | CASSLGFLNTEAFF
TRBJ2-1 | TRBV27 | CASSLGTAYNEQFF
TRBJ2-3 | TRBV6-5 | CASRERGVSTDTQYF